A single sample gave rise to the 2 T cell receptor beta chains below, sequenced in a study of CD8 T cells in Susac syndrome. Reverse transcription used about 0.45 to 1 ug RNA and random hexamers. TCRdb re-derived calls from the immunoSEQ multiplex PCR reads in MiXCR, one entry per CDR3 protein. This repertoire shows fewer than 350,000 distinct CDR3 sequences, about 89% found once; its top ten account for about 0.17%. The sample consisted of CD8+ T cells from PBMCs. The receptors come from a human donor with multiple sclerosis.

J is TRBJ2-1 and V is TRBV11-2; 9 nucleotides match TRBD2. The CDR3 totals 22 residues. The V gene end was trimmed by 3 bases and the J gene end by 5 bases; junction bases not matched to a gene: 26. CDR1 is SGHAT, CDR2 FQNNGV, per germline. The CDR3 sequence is CASSLDLPLAGDPVKINNEQFF. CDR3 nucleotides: TGTGCCAGCAGCTTGGACCTCCCTTTAGCGGGAGATCCTGTAAAAATAAACAATGAGCAGTTCTTC.

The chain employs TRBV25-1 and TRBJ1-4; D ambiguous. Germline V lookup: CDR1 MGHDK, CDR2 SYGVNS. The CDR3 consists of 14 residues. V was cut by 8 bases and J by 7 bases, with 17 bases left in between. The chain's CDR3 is CASSRGFGVEKLFF. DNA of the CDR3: TGTGCCAGCTCGAGAGGTTTCGGTGTTGAAAAACTGTTTTTT.